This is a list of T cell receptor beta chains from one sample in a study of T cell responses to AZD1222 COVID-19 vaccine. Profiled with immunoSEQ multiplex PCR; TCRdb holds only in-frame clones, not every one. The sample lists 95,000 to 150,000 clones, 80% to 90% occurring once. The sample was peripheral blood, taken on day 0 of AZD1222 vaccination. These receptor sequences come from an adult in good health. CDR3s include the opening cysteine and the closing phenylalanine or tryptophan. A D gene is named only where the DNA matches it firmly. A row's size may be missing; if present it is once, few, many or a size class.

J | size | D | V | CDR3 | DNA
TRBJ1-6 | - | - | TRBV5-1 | CASSLSGDPGNYNSPLHF | TGCGCCAGCAGCTTGTCCGGGGATCCGGGGAACTATAATTCACCCCTCCACTTT
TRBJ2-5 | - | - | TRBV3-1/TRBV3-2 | CASSQLPRETQYF | TGTGCCAGCAGCCAACTACCCAGGGAGACCCAGTACTTC
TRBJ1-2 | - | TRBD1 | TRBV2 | CASSVGDRGKGYTF | TGTGCCAGCAGTGTGGGGGACAGGGGTAAAGGCTACACCTTC
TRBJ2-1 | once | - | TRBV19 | CASSIGGSTRSEFF | TGTGCCAGTAGTATAGGGGGTTCAACCCGAAGCGAGTTCTTC
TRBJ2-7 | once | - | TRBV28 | CASRHPPQDEQYF | TGTGCCAGCAGGCACCCCCCCCAGGACGAGCAGTACTTC
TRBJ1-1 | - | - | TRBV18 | CASSLMGSQGKTEAFF | TGTGCCAGCTCACTGATGGGGAGTCAAGGTAAGACTGAAGCTTTCTTT
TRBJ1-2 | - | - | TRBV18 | CASSLTGIDYGYTF | TGTGCCAGCTCACTTACAGGTATCGACTATGGCTACACCTTC
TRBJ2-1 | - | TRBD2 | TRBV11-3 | CASSLGGLGYNEQFF | TGTGCCAGCAGCTTAGGGGGACTAGGGTACAATGAGCAGTTCTTC
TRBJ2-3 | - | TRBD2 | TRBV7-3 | CASSLRGGRARRTDTQYF | TGTGCCAGCAGCTTAAGGGGCGGGAGAGCACGTCGGACAGATACGCAGTATTTT
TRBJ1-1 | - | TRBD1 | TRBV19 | CASSTQGQGVNTEAFF | TGTGCCAGTAGTACCCAGGGACAGGGGGTCAACACTGAAGCTTTCTTT
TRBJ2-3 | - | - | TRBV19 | CASSEAVGNTDTQYF | TGTGCCAGTAGTGAGGCGGTCGGGAACACAGATACGCAGTATTTT
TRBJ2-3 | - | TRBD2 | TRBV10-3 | CAISESPESSGGGEDTQYF | TGTGCCATCAGTGAGTCCCCCGAGAGTAGCGGGGGGGGAGAAGATACGCAGTATTTT
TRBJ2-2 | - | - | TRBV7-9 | CASSPPHGTNTGELFF | TGTGCCAGCAGCCCCCCGCACGGGACGAACACCGGGGAGCTGTTTTTT
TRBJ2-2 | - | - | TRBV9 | CASSVVFTGELFF | TGTGCCAGCAGCGTCGTCTTCACCGGGGAGCTGTTTTTT
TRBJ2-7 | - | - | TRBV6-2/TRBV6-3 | CASSYGGRPYEQYF | TGTGCCAGCAGTTACGGGGGGCGCCCCTACGAGCAGTACTTC
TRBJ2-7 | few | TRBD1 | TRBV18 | CASSPPHRGTEQYF | TGTGCCAGCTCACCACCGCACAGGGGGACCGAGCAGTACTTC
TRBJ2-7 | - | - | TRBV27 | CASSRAGPYEQYF | TGTGCCAGCAGTAGGGCCGGCCCCTACGAGCAGTACTTC
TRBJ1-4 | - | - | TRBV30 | CAWSHRGGGEKLFF | TGTGCCTGGAGTCATCGGGGAGGAGGTGAAAAACTGTTTTTT
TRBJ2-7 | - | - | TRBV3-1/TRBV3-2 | CASSQGFTTYEQYF | TGTGCCAGCAGCCAAGGATTCACCACCTACGAGCAGTACTTC
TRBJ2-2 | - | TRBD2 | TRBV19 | CASNRQRGSIGELFF | TGTGCCAGTAACCGCCAGCGGGGCTCGATCGGGGAGCTGTTTTTT
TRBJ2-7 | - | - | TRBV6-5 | CACGEFSYEQYF | TGTGCGTGTGGGGAGTTCTCCTACGAGCAGTACTTC
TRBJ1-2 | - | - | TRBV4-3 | CASSQEQETSYTF | TGCGCCAGCAGCCAAGAACAGGAAACGAGCTACACCTTC
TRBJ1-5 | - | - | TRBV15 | CATSRDPDRRGQPQHF | TGTGCCACCAGCAGAGATCCCGACAGGAGAGGTCAGCCCCAGCATTTT
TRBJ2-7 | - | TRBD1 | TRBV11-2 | CASSLEDRDRAHEQYF | TGTGCCAGCAGCTTAGAAGACCGGGACAGGGCCCACGAGCAGTACTTC
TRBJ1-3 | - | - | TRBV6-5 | CASSLPGDTIYF | TGTGCCAGCAGTCTACCAGGGGACACCATATATTTT
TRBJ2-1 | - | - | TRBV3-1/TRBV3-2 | CASSQDGRGVGNEQFF | TGTGCCAGCAGCCAAGACGGTAGGGGGGTAGGCAATGAGCAGTTCTTC
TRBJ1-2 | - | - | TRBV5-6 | CASSLGWGYTF | TGTGCCAGCAGCTTGGGATGGGGCTACACCTTC
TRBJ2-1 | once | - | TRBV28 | CASSPRTENEQFF | TGTGCCAGCAGTCCGCGGACAGAAAATGAGCAGTTCTTC
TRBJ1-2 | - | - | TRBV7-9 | CASSLFSLKNYGYTF | TGTGCCAGCAGCTTATTCAGTCTCAAGAACTATGGCTACACCTTC
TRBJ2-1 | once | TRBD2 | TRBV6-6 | CASSIAGGPGNEQFF | TGTGCCAGCAGTATAGCGGGGGGGCCGGGGAATGAGCAGTTCTTC
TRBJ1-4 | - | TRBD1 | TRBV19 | CASRQGLMYEKLFF | TGTGCCAGCCGACAGGGTCTCATGTACGAAAAACTGTTTTTT
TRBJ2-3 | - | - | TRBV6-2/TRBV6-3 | CASSLSRASAQYF | TGTGCCAGCAGCCTCAGCAGGGCTTCAGCGCAGTATTTT
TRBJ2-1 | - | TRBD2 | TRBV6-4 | CASSTLAGGVNEQFF | TGTGCCAGCAGTACACTAGCGGGAGGTGTTAATGAGCAGTTCTTC
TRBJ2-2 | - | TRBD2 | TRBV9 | CASSSLPGGPPGELFF | TGTGCCAGCAGCTCCCTCCCGGGGGGGCCTCCCGGGGAGCTGTTTTTT
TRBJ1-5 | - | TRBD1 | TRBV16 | CASSQGTVNNQPQHF | TGTGCCAGCAGCCAAGGGACAGTCAACAATCAGCCCCAGCATTTT
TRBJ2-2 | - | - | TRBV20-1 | CSASGNRLTGELFF | TGCAGTGCTAGTGGAAACAGGTTAACCGGGGAGCTGTTTTTT
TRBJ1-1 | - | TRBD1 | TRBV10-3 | CAIRMGTGTEAFF | TGTGCCATCAGGATGGGGACAGGCACTGAAGCTTTCTTT
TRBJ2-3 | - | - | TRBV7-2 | CASSSTPDTQYF | TGTGCCAGCAGCTCCACGCCAGATACGCAGTATTTT
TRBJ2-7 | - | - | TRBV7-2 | CASSLAPGGGEQYF | TGTGCCAGCAGCTTAGCCCCGGGCGGTGGCGAGCAGTACTTC